The 32 T cell receptor beta chains in this list originate from one sample, sequenced in a study of cytomegalovirus exposure and HLA in healthy donors. PCR was performed using 60 Vbeta and 13 Jbeta primers. Using immunoSEQ multiplex PCR, the repertoire was profiled, and TCRdb retains in-frame clones only, with some absent. The sample has roughly 120,000 clones; just under 75% are singletons. Source material: PBMCs. Every receptor here comes from a man aged 55-75 years in good health and CMV-seropositive.

The chain has TRBV27 and TRBJ2-2, with D possibly matching TRBD2 (5 bases). The length of the CDR3 is 15 residues. Germline V gives CDR1 MNHEY, CDR2 SMNVEV (reference sequence). V lost 1 base and J lost 1, with 7 bases in between. In nucleotides, the CDR3 is TGTGCCAGCAGTTTATTCGCGGGGAACACCGGGGAGCTGTTTTTT. Residues: CASSLFAGNTGELFF.

This clone was counted only a few times. The chain uses TRBV6-5 and TRBJ2-3; tentative D call: TRBD1 (6 bases). CDR1 is MNHEY and CDR2 is SVGAGI in the germline V gene. This CDR3 has 16 residues. Trimming removed 2 bases from V and 5 bases from J, with 17 bases in between. The CDR3 DNA reads TGTGCCAGCAGTTACAGGGAGAGACAAGGGGGAGATACGCAGTATTTT. It yields the protein CASSYRERQGGDTQYF.

The gene calls are TRBV29-1 and TRBJ2-6; D is unresolved. V lost 7 bases and J lost 0, with 7 bases in between. Looked up from germline, CDR1 is SQVTM and CDR2 is ANQGSEA. This CDR3 region has 13 residues. CDR3 nucleotide sequence: TGCAGCGCTAGGATCTCTGGGGCCAACGTCCTGACTTTC. The encoded protein is CSARISGANVLTF.

CDR3 nucleotide sequence: TGCAGCGCAGGCGGACAGGGGGATTCACCCCTCCACTTT. Residues: CSAGGQGDSPLHF. J is TRBJ1-6 and V is TRBV29-1; TRBD1 matches at 10 bases. Germline values: CDR1 SQVTM, CDR2 ANQGSEA. After removal of 7 bases from V and 8 bases from J, the junction contained 5 bases not matched to a gene. The CDR3 is made up of 13 amino acids.

The chain links TRBV5-1 to TRBJ2-3; maybe TRBD2 (7 bases). Trimming stripped 7 bases from V and 0 bases from J, with 12 bases between. This CDR3 spans 14 amino acids. The germline V gene encodes CDR1 SGHRS and CDR2 YFSETQ. CDR3 in amino acids: CASAGDYSTDTQYF. CDR3 in DNA: TGCGCCAGCGCAGGGGACTACAGCACAGATACGCAGTATTTT.

The rearrangement joins TRBV4-1 to TRBJ2-7; D is unresolved. Trimming took 4 bases from V and 3 from J, leaving 16 bases between them. CDR3 length equals 15 residues. Per germline, CDR1 MGHRA and CDR2 YSYEKL. CDR3 nucleotides: TGCGCCAGCAGCCGAGACCCAGTTTTTGACTACGAGCAGTACTTC. Amino acids: CASSRDPVFDYEQYF.

This clone was detected only once. The chain joins TRBV28 to TRBJ1-5; 12 nucleotides line up with TRBD1. The CDR3 extends over 14 amino acids. V shed 6 bases, J shed 4 bases, and the junction held 1 base outside the gene matches. Germline values: CDR1 MDHEN, CDR2 SYDVKM. CDR3 region: CASRGQGANQPQHF. CDR3 bases: TGTGCCAGCAGGGGACAGGGGGCGAATCAGCCCCAGCATTTT.

The chain is built from TRBV6-1 and TRBJ2-7, with TRBD1 matching over 7 bases. Unmatched junction bases numbered 7, after V lost 4 bases and J lost 7 bases. Germline V lookup: CDR1 MNHNS, CDR2 SASEGT. This CDR3 contains 13 residues. The CDR3 DNA reads TGTGCCAGCAGTGTCCCCGGGACAGAAGAGCAGTACTTC. Residues: CASSVPGTEEQYF.

The chain uses TRBV28 and TRBJ1-3; D is unclear. Between the trimmed V and J ends, which lost 2 bases and 12 bases, there was a span of 8 bases. Germline V gives CDR1 MDHEN, CDR2 SYDVKM. CDR3 size: 11 residues. Written as DNA, the CDR3 is TGTGCCAGCAGTTTAGGCCCGGGCATATATTTT. Amino acid sequence: CASSLGPGIYF.

The rearrangement links TRBV11-1 to TRBJ2-6, with D tentatively TRBD2 (5 bases). Germline values: CDR1 SGHAT, CDR2 FQDESV (reference sequence). The CDR3 loop spans 16 amino acids. Deletions cut 2 bases from V and 2 bases from J, with 10 bases between. DNA for the CDR3: TGTGCCAGCAGCTTATCAGGAGGTACTGGGGCCAACGTCCTGACTTTC. Its translation is CASSLSGGTGANVLTF. Drawing the rest from reference TRBV11-1 and TRBJ2-6, the complete variable domain is EAEVAQSPRYKITEKSQAVAFWCDPISGHATLYWYRQILGQGPELLVQFQDESVVDDSQLPKDRFSAERLKGVDSTLKIQPAELGDSAMYLCASSLSGGTGANVLTFGAGSRLTVL.

This clone was seen only a few times. This chain links TRBV19 with TRBJ2-3; D possibly corresponds to TRBD1 (6 bases). Deletions cut 5 bases from V and 3 bases from J, with 15 bases between. There are 15 residues in the CDR3. CDR1 and CDR2 from the germline V gene are LNHDA and SQIVND (reference sequence). This CDR3 reads CASSSSGTTTDTQYF. CDR3 bases: TGTGCCAGTAGTTCCTCCGGGACAACTACAGATACGCAGTATTTT.

The rearrangement uses TRBV6-1 and TRBJ2-1, with D possibly matching TRBD1 (6 bases). V lost 5 bases, J lost 3 bases, and 14 bases lay in between. This CDR3 region has 15 residues. CDR1 is MNHNS and CDR2 is SASEGT in the germline V gene. The CDR3 loop reads CASSFTGSLYNEQFF. The CDR3 region has the DNA TGTGCCAGCAGTTTTACAGGGTCCCTCTACAATGAGCAGTTCTTC.

The chain is built from TRBV7-3 and TRBJ1-1, with TRBD1 identical over 11 bases. This CDR3 has 13 amino acids. The germline V gene encodes CDR1 SGHTA and CDR2 FQGTGA. Germline trimming cut 2 bases from V and 11 bases from J; bases unmatched to any gene: 4. CDR3 DNA: TGTGCCAGCAGCTTAGGGACAGGGGGTGATGCTTTCTTT. Its translation is CASSLGTGGDAFF. Using reference TRBV7-3 and TRBJ1-1 for the parts outside the CDR3, the full variable domain is GAGVSQTPSNKVTEKGKYVELRCDPISGHTALYWYRQSLGQGPEFLIYFQGTGAADDSGLPNDRFFAVRPEGSVSTLKIQRTERGDSAVYLCASSLGTGGDAFFGQGTRLTVV.

The chain uses TRBV30 and TRBJ1-1; D call uncertain. The CDR3 is made up of 13 amino acids. Germline assignment: CDR1 GTSNPN and CDR2 SVGIG (reference sequence). V gave up 0 bases and J gave up 1 base, with 6 bases separating them. As DNA, the CDR3 is TGTGCCTGGAGTGTCTTCGGGAACACTGAAGCTTTCTTT. Protein product: CAWSVFGNTEAFF.

This chain connects TRBV5-1 to TRBJ1-4; TRBD1 matches 10 bases. The length of the CDR3 is 15 residues. The junction had 6 bases not matched to a gene; V was cut back by 4 bases and J by 6 bases. CDR1 and CDR2 from the germline V gene are SGHRS and YFSETQ. CDR3 in DNA: TGCGCCAGCAGCAGGTACGGGACAGGGGATGAAAAACTGTTTTTT. Amino acid sequence: CASSRYGTGDEKLFF.

This chain uses TRBV27 with TRBJ2-7, with D maybe TRBD1 (6 bases). Germline values: CDR1 MNHEY, CDR2 SMNVEV (reference sequence). Between the trimmed V and J ends, which lost 4 bases and 0 bases, there was a span of 16 bases. This CDR3 comprises 16 residues. CDR3 protein: CASSSQQGLGSYEQYF. In nucleotides, the CDR3 is TGTGCCAGCAGTTCCCAACAGGGTTTGGGCTCCTACGAGCAGTACTTC.

The CDR3 bases are TGTGCCAGCAGCGTAGCTCAAGGGGGTAACGAGCAGTACTTC. This sequence encodes CASSVAQGGNEQYF. This sequence joins TRBV9 and TRBJ2-7; possible D gene TRBD1, 6 bases. Trimming took 0 bases from V and 5 from J, leaving 12 bases between them. The CDR3 covers 14 residues. Germline V CDR1 and CDR2: SGDLS, YYNGEE.

J is TRBJ1-6 and V is TRBV30; D is ambiguous. The V gene's germline CDR1 is GTSNPN and CDR2 SVGIG (reference sequence). The CDR3 runs to 15 residues. V shed 6 bases and J shed 0 bases, with 12 bases lying between them. The CDR3 protein is CACGSDSSYNSPLHF. The CDR3 DNA sequence: TGTGCCTGCGGGTCCGATAGCTCCTATAATTCACCCCTCCACTTT.

The V call is TRBV28, the J call TRBJ2-7; D is undetermined. Trimming stripped 2 bases from V and 1 base from J, with 15 bases between. CDR1 and CDR2 (germline): MDHEN, SYDVKM. The CDR3 runs to 16 residues. The CDR3 here is CASSLSFLRQSYEQYF. The CDR3 DNA reads TGTGCCAGCAGTTTAAGCTTTCTGAGGCAGTCCTACGAGCAGTACTTC.

As DNA, the CDR3 is TGTGCCAGCAGCTTAACAGGGATGAGTCAGCCCCAGCATTTT. It yields the protein CASSLTGMSQPQHF. The chain has TRBV11-2 and TRBJ1-5, with D perhaps TRBD1 (6 bases). The CDR3 extends over 14 amino acids. Trimming removed 2 bases at V and 6 bases at J, with 11 bases between. Germline V CDR1 and CDR2: SGHAT, FQNNGV.

This chain uses TRBV6-1 with TRBJ1-5; 9 positions agree with TRBD1. The J segment lost 2 bases and the V segment lost 4 bases, leaving 0 bases of the junction unmatched. The CDR3 contains 14 residues. Per the germline V gene, CDR1 is MNHNS and CDR2 is SASEGT. The CDR3 loop is CASSGTGGNQPQHF. The CDR3 DNA is TGTGCCAGCAGTGGGACAGGGGGCAATCAGCCCCAGCATTTT.

This clone was counted a single time. DNA of the CDR3: TGCGCCAGCAGCTTCCAGGGGGAGCAGTACTTC. Amino acid sequence: CASSFQGEQYF. The chain couples TRBV5-1 to TRBJ2-7; D possibly corresponds to TRBD1 (6 bases). The CDR3 is made up of 11 amino acids. The germline V gene has CDR1 SGHRS and CDR2 YFSETQ. The V and J ends lost 2 bases and 7 bases respectively, with 7 bases between them.

V usage is TRBV29-1 and J usage is TRBJ2-1, with D tentatively TRBD2 (5 bases). Trimming stripped 7 bases from V and 5 bases from J, with 12 bases between. Per the germline V gene, CDR1 is SQVTM and CDR2 is ANQGSEA. The CDR3 has 12 residues. In nucleotides, the CDR3 is TGCAGCGCCTGCGAGAGGGACAATGAGCAGTTCTTC. Its translation: CSACERDNEQFF.

This chain connects TRBV6-5 to TRBJ1-2; 8 bases map to TRBD1. The CDR3 runs to 12 residues. Trimming cost V 6 bases and J 8 bases; bases outside gene matches: 5. The germline gives CDR1 MNHEY, CDR2 SVGAGI. CDR3 residues: CASSRQGRGYTF. Here the CDR3 DNA reads TGTGCCAGCAGCCGACAGGGGAGGGGCTACACCTTC.

The chain is built from TRBV21-1 and TRBJ1-4; the D call TRBD1 from the table was never checked on the DNA. TRBV21-1 is classified as a pseudogene. The CDR3 has 12 amino acids. The CDR3 spells CAISRTAEKLFF. The CDR3 bases are TGTGCCATCAGCCGGACAGCAGAAAAACTGTTTTTT.

V usage is TRBV7-2 and J usage is TRBJ2-3; D is undetermined. The CDR3 is 9 amino acids. V dropped 5 bases and J dropped 15 bases, with 9 bases sitting between them. CDR1 is SGHTA, CDR2 FQGNSA, per germline. CDR3 amino acids: CASSPRNYF. Written as DNA, the CDR3 is TGTGCCAGCAGCCCCAGGAATTATTTT.

The chain employs TRBV28 and TRBJ2-7; 16 bases agree with TRBD2. After removal of 1 base from V and 2 bases from J, the junction contained 2 bases not matched to a gene. The germline CDR1 and CDR2 sequences are MDHEN and SYDVKM. This CDR3 is 17 amino acids long. In DNA, the CDR3 is TGTGCCAGCAGTTTATTAGGGACTAGCGGGGGGGCCTACGAGCAGTACTTC. Translated, it gives CASSLLGTSGGAYEQYF. The full variable domain, with the rest looked up from reference TRBV28 and TRBJ2-7, is DVKVTQSSRYLVKRTGEKVFLECVQDMDHENMFWYRQDPGLGLRLIYFSYDVKMKEKGDIPEGYSVSREKKERFSLILESASTNQTSMYLCASSLLGTSGGAYEQYFGPGTRLTVT.

V and J are TRBV19 and TRBJ1-1; no clear D. CDR3 length equals 13 residues. Germline CDR1 and CDR2: LNHDA and SQIVND (reference sequence). V was cut by 6 bases and J by 0 bases, with 8 bases left in between. The CDR3 spells CASRQTVNTEAFF. The CDR3 bases are TGTGCCAGTAGACAAACAGTGAACACTGAAGCTTTCTTT.

This chain connects TRBV13 to TRBJ1-1, with D maybe TRBD1 (6 bases). This CDR3 is 15 amino acids long. Trimming stripped 6 bases from V and 0 bases from J, with 14 bases between. Germline loops: CDR1 PRHDT, CDR2 FYEKMQ (reference sequence). CDR3 DNA sequence: TGTGCCAGCAGGGCGGACAGAGGTTTGAACACTGAAGCTTTCTTT. Residues: CASRADRGLNTEAFF.

The rearrangement uses TRBV7-3 and TRBJ1-1; D is undetermined. V was shortened by 1 base and J by 8 bases, with 11 bases between the two germline ends. CDR3 length: 13 amino acids. The germline V gene has CDR1 SGHTA and CDR2 FQGTGA. The CDR3 region has the DNA TGTGCCAGCAGCTTAAACGGAGAAAGGGAAGCTTTCTTT. It specifies CASSLNGEREAFF.

This chain uses TRBV18 with TRBJ1-2, with D tentatively TRBD1 (5 bases). Germline V CDR1 and CDR2: KGHSH, LQKENI. CDR3 length: 12 amino acids. V was trimmed by 3 bases and J by 6 bases, leaving 8 bases between them. The CDR3 coding sequence is TGTGCCAGCTCACCGGGGGGTAATGGCTACACCTTC. Amino acids: CASSPGGNGYTF.

This sequence joins TRBV2 and TRBJ1-1, with 10 positions matching TRBD1. Germline V gives CDR1 SNHLY, CDR2 FYNNEI. The CDR3 loop spans 14 amino acids. Germline trimming cut 6 bases from V and 4 bases from J; bases unmatched to any gene: 5. CDR3 sequence (DNA): TGTGCCAGCAGAATCCGGGACAGGGGCACTGAAGCTTTCTTT. It translates to CASRIRDRGTEAFF.